This entry features one T cell receptor beta chain sequence. V was pared by 6 bases and J by 7 bases, with 19 bases between. In germline, CDR1 is MNHEY, CDR2 SVGAGI. CDR3 length: 15 residues. This entry belongs to a study of blood T cell repertoires in COVID-19. Repertoires were generated with immunoSEQ multiplex PCR, while TCRdb's copy carries only in-frame clones and drops some. The repertoire holds 100,000 or so clones, with about 86% as singletons. The chain carries TRBV6-5 and TRBJ2-1, with a possible D match to TRBD2 (6 bases). The TCR was taken from a woman aged 45-59 years who had recovered from COVID-19. Sample: PBMCs or T cells enriched from blood (not recorded which). This CDR3 reads CASRGNRRAWNEQFF. In DNA form, the CDR3 reads TGTGCCAGCAGAGGGAACAGGAGGGCCTGGAATGAGCAGTTCTTC.